Listed here are 20 T cell receptor beta chains from one sample, sequenced in a study of cytomegalovirus exposure and HLA in healthy donors. Profiling relied on immunoSEQ multiplex PCR, and the TCRdb table lists in-frame clones only, not all of them. The table includes roughly 56,000 clones, 90% to 95% detected once. Sequencing was done on a sample of PBMCs. The source of these receptors is a woman in her twenties or thirties in good health and CMV-seronegative.

Here the CDR3 reads CASSLHGRGTEAFF. CDR3 DNA sequence: TGTGCCAGCAGTTTGCACGGAAGAGGCACTGAAGCTTTCTTT. The chain combines TRBV28 with TRBJ1-1; no definite D call. The CDR3 is made up of 14 amino acids. V was cut by 3 bases and J by 4 bases, with 12 bases left in between. In germline, CDR1 is MDHEN, CDR2 SYDVKM.

A single count supports this clone. The rearrangement links TRBV7-9 to TRBJ1-2, with TRBD1 matching 9 bases. Germline-derived CDR1 and CDR2 are SEHNR and FQNEAQ (reference sequence). The CDR3 contains 15 residues. V shed 3 bases and J 4 bases; nucleotides not matched to a gene: 6. CDR3 loop: CASSFQRTGAYGYTF. The CDR3 nucleotides read TGTGCCAGCAGCTTCCAGCGGACAGGGGCCTATGGCTACACCTTC.

This chain uses TRBV19 with TRBJ1-5; D perhaps matches TRBD1 (6 bases). V lost 6 bases, J lost 0 bases, and 12 bases lay in between. Germline V gene lookup returns CDR1 LNHDA and CDR2 SQIVND (reference sequence). This CDR3 has 15 residues. The CDR3 here is CASSPYRDSNQPQHF. Written as DNA, the CDR3 is TGTGCCAGTAGCCCCTACAGGGATAGCAATCAGCCCCAGCATTTT.

The chain is built from TRBV10-1 and TRBJ2-7, with D possibly TRBD2 on 5 matching bases. The V gene's germline CDR1 is WNHNN and CDR2 SYGVQD (reference sequence). The ends were cut back, 0 bases at V and 0 bases at J, with 18 bases in the middle. The CDR3 is 18 amino acids. CDR3 bases: TGCGCCAGCAGTGAGTCGAAGGAGGAGCGGATTCACTCCTACGAGCAGTACTTC. Translation gives CASSESKEERIHSYEQYF.

This chain links TRBV19 with TRBJ1-1; a weak D match, TRBD1 (6 bases). Trimming took off 9 bases at V and 4 bases at J, with 18 bases between the two ends. This CDR3 spans 14 amino acids. The germline V gene has CDR1 LNHDA and CDR2 SQIVND (reference sequence). The CDR3 DNA reads as TGTGCCAGCGGGGGGCAGGGACGGCGCACTGAAGCTTTCTTT. The encoded protein is CASGGQGRRTEAFF.

This chain joins TRBV19 and TRBJ1-2; possibly TRBD1 for D (6 bases). V dropped 8 bases and J dropped 8 bases, with 18 bases sitting between them. The CDR3 covers 13 residues. Germline loops: CDR1 LNHDA, CDR2 SQIVND (reference sequence). The CDR3 nucleotides are TGTGCCAGTCGACCGGGACGGGGACAAGGCTACACCTTC. It encodes CASRPGRGQGYTF.

The chain links TRBV2 to TRBJ2-3, with D unresolved. Germline loops: CDR1 SNHLY, CDR2 FYNNEI. This CDR3 is built from 12 residues. Trimming took 4 bases from V and 0 from J, leaving 2 bases between them. In DNA, the CDR3 is TGTGCCAGCAGTGTAAGCACAGATACGCAGTATTTT. It is translated as CASSVSTDTQYF.

This clone is a singleton in its sample. The genes are TRBV9 and TRBJ2-5, with a possible D match to TRBD1 (5 bases). V lost 4 bases, J lost 9 bases, and 10 bases lay in between. The CDR3 sequence is 11 residues long. Germline lookup yields CDR1 SGDLS and CDR2 YYNGEE. The CDR3 loop is CASSSDTAQYF. CDR3 sequence (DNA): TGTGCCAGCAGCTCGGACACGGCCCAGTACTTC.

V is TRBV2 and J is TRBJ2-2; the match to TRBD2 covers 11 bases. Germline assignment: CDR1 SNHLY and CDR2 FYNNEI. Trimming at V came to 6 bases and at J to 6 bases, leaving 6 bases not matched to a gene. This CDR3 contains 15 residues. The CDR3, as DNA: TGTGCCAGCAGACCGACTAGCGGGACGGCCGGGGAGCTGTTTTTT. Protein sequence: CASRPTSGTAGELFF.

The gene calls are TRBV5-1 and TRBJ2-1; possibly TRBD2 for D (6 bases). Germline-derived CDR1 and CDR2 are SGHRS and YFSETQ. The CDR3 runs 14 residues. Trimming removed 5 bases from V and 2 bases from J, with 11 bases in between. The CDR3 loop reads CASRRDGAYNEQFF. The CDR3 DNA reads TGCGCCAGCAGGCGGGACGGTGCCTACAATGAGCAGTTCTTC.

The genes are TRBV19 and TRBJ2-1, with a possible D match to TRBD1 (6 bases). V was clipped by 6 bases and J by 0 bases, with 12 bases between them. The CDR3 spans 15 residues. Germline CDR1 reads LNHDA; CDR2 reads SQIVND (reference sequence). This CDR3 is CASRGTNPSYNEQFF. DNA for the CDR3: TGTGCCAGTAGGGGGACAAACCCCTCCTACAATGAGCAGTTCTTC.

The chain has TRBV5-4 and TRBJ1-5; no firm D call. The CDR3 sequence is 14 residues long. The V gene's germline CDR1 is SGHNT and CDR2 YYREEE (reference sequence). Trimming shortened V by 0 bases and J by 7 bases, and 11 bases separated the two germline ends. The CDR3: CASSLGGVGQPQHF. CDR3 nucleotide sequence: TGTGCCAGCAGCTTGGGCGGGGTGGGGCAGCCCCAGCATTTT.

The chain carries TRBV27 and TRBJ1-1; no clear D. The CDR3 contains 11 residues. The germline V gene encodes CDR1 MNHEY and CDR2 SMNVEV (reference sequence). The V and J ends lost 5 bases and 8 bases respectively, with 9 bases between them. The CDR3 here is CASSRGAEAFF. The CDR3 DNA reads as TGTGCCAGCAGTCGGGGAGCCGAAGCTTTCTTT.

This chain uses TRBV4-1 with TRBJ1-4; the D gene is possibly TRBD1 (5 bases). CDR3 length equals 15 residues. V shed 0 bases and J shed 8 bases, with 13 bases lying between them. The germline gives CDR1 MGHRA, CDR2 YSYEKL. CDR3 loop: CASSQDRGVKEKLFF. The CDR3 DNA reads TGCGCCAGCAGCCAAGATCGGGGGGTAAAAGAAAAACTGTTTTTT.

This chain joins TRBV6-1 and TRBJ2-1; a weak D match, TRBD1 (6 bases). This CDR3 is built from 17 residues. The germline gives CDR1 MNHNS, CDR2 SASEGT. The ends were cut back, 2 bases at V and 0 bases at J, with 14 bases in the middle. In nucleotides, the CDR3 is TGTGCCAGCAGTGAAAGGGCGACAGGATTCTCCTACAATGAGCAGTTCTTC. Residues: CASSERATGFSYNEQFF.

This chain links TRBV6-5 with TRBJ2-3; no clear D gene. The ends were cut back, 6 bases at V and 0 bases at J, with 13 bases in the middle. CDR3 size: 15 residues. CDR1 is MNHEY, CDR2 SVGAGI, per germline. CDR3 amino acids: CASSALSASTDTQYF. The CDR3 DNA is TGTGCCAGCAGCGCACTAAGTGCTAGCACAGATACGCAGTATTTT.

The chain couples TRBV6-5 to TRBJ2-1; D ambiguous. CDR1 is MNHEY, CDR2 SVGAGI, per germline. This CDR3 comprises 13 residues. V lost 8 bases to trimming and J lost 3 bases, with 11 bases between them. CDR3 protein: CASLEVFYNEQFF. In DNA form, the CDR3 reads TGTGCCAGCTTAGAAGTTTTCTACAATGAGCAGTTCTTC.

This chain joins TRBV6-5 and TRBJ2-2; D uncertain. The CDR3 is 13 amino acids. V lost 8 bases and J 1 base, leaving 8 bases between the germline ends. Germline V CDR1 and CDR2: MNHEY, SVGAGI. CDR3 coding DNA: TGTGCCAGCGGCTACAGGAACACCGGGGAGCTGTTTTTT. The encoded protein is CASGYRNTGELFF.

This chain uses TRBV28 with TRBJ2-3; 8 nucleotides match TRBD2. V shed 7 bases, J shed 6 bases, and the junction held 9 bases outside the gene matches. CDR3 length: 14 residues. CDR1 MDHEN and CDR2 SYDVKM come from the germline V gene. In DNA, the CDR3 is TGTGCCAGCACAACTACGGGGGGGCGTGATACGCAGTATTTT. Translation: CASTTTGGRDTQYF. The full variable domain, rest sourced from reference TRBV28 and TRBJ2-3, is DVKVTQSSRYLVKRTGEKVFLECVQDMDHENMFWYRQDPGLGLRLIYFSYDVKMKEKGDIPEGYSVSREKKERFSLILESASTNQTSMYLCASTTTGGRDTQYFGPGTRLTVL.

This chain joins TRBV6-5 and TRBJ2-5, with unresolved D. CDR3 length: 14 amino acids. V was cut by 0 bases and J by 4 bases, with 9 bases left in between. Per germline, CDR1 MNHEY and CDR2 SVGAGI. The CDR3 region is CASSYSMVLETQYF. Written as DNA, the CDR3 is TGTGCCAGCAGTTACTCGATGGTACTAGAGACCCAGTACTTC.